Listed here are 6 T cell receptor beta chains from one sample, sequenced in a study of T cell clones after liver transplantation. The assay was immunoSEQ multiplex PCR, and TCRdb's table has in-frame clones only and misses some. The data hold tens of thousands of clones, with roughly 71% observed a single time. This material consisted of CD4+ T cells from blood, taken at the 22-month timepoint. The source is a human patient who received a liver transplant. The graft donor may have given rise to some T cells.

This clone has just one count. The J gene is TRBJ2-1, the V gene TRBV11-1, with 12 bases that match TRBD2. Trimming took 4 bases from V and 8 from J; bases not matched to a gene: 6. The CDR3 contains 15 residues. From germline, CDR1 is SGHAT and CDR2 FQDESV (reference sequence). This CDR3 reads CASSSTSGGRDEQFF. DNA for the CDR3: TGTGCCAGCAGCTCTACTAGCGGGGGGAGAGATGAGCAGTTCTTC.

The sample holds a few counts of this clone. This chain links TRBV4-2 with TRBJ1-4, with a weak D call TRBD1 (5 bases). V lost 0 bases, J lost 6 bases, and 20 bases lay in between. Per germline, CDR1 LGHNA and CDR2 YNFKEQ. The CDR3 contains 18 residues. In DNA form, the CDR3 reads TGTGCCAGCAGCCAAGATCTCAGTATATACAGGATCGATGAAAAACTGTTTTTT. Amino acid sequence: CASSQDLSIYRIDEKLFF.

The chain's CDR3 is CASSSAEGTDTQYF. CDR3 bases: TGTGCCAGCAGCTCCGCGGAGGGCACAGATACGCAGTATTTT. The chain uses TRBV11-2 and TRBJ2-3; a weak D match, TRBD2 (5 bases). Looked up from germline, CDR1 is SGHAT and CDR2 is FQNNGV. CDR3 length equals 14 residues. V gave up 4 bases and J gave up 1 base, with 9 bases separating them.

This chain uses TRBV5-8 with TRBJ2-1, with D unresolved. V was shortened by 4 bases and J by 10 bases, with 12 bases between the two germline ends. The CDR3 length is 12 residues. The germline V gene encodes CDR1 SGHTS and CDR2 YDEGEE. The CDR3 nucleotides are TGTGCCAGCAGCCCCCTCCCCGGGGAGCAGTTCTTC. This gives the protein CASSPLPGEQFF.

The chain couples TRBV9 to TRBJ1-5, with D perhaps matching TRBD1 (5 bases). Trimming stripped 0 bases from V and 5 bases from J, with 12 bases between. The germline gives CDR1 SGDLS, CDR2 YYNGEE. The CDR3 is 15 amino acids. The DNA for the CDR3 is TGTGCCAGCAGCGTAGGACCGGACAAAGATCAGCCCCAGCATTTT. Translated, it gives CASSVGPDKDQPQHF.

The rearrangement uses TRBV7-6 and TRBJ2-3, with D perhaps matching TRBD2 (7 bases). From germline, CDR1 is SGHVS and CDR2 FNYEAQ. The CDR3 totals 16 residues. Trimming took 5 bases from V and 0 from J, leaving 15 bases between them. CDR3 coding DNA: TGTGCCAGCAGCCCAGCGGGGACACCTAGCACAGATACGCAGTATTTT. Its protein product is CASSPAGTPSTDTQYF.